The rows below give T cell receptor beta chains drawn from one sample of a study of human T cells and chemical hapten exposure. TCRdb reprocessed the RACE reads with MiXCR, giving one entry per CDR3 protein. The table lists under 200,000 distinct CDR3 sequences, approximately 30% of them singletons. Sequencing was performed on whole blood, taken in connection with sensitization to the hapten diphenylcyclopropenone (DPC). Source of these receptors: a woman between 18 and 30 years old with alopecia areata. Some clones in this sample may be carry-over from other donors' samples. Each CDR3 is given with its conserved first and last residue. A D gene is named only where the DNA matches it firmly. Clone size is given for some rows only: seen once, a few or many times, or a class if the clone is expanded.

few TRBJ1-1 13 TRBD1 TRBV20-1 TGCAGTGCTCTTACAGGGGTTGGGACTGAAGCTTTCTTT CSALTGVGTEAFF
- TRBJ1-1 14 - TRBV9 TGTGCCAGCAGCGTAGTGCAGGGAGGCACTGAAGCTTTCTTT CASSVVQGGTEAFF
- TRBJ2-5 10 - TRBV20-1 TGCAGTGCTATTAAAGAGACCCAGTACTTC CSAIKETQYF
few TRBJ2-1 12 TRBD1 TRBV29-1 TGCAGTTACGGACAGGACTACAATGAGCAGTTCTTC CSYGQDYNEQFF
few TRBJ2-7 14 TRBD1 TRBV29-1 TGCAGCGTTGAAGGTCAGGGGGTACGCTACGAGCAGTACTTC CSVEGQGVRYEQYF
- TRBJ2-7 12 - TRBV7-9 TGTGCCAGCAGCTTAAGCCCCTGGGAGCAGTACTTC CASSLSPWEQYF
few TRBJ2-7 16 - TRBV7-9 TGTGCCAGCAGCCCTATGCAGGGAGGACCCTCCTACGAGCAGTACTTC CASSPMQGGPSYEQYF
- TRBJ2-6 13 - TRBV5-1 TGCGCCAGCAGCTTTGGGAAGGCCAACGTCCTGACTTTC CASSFGKANVLTF
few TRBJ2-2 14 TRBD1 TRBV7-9 TGTGCCAGCACCGGGACAGAGAACACCGGGGAGCTGTTTTTT CASTGTENTGELFF
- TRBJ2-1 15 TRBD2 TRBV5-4 TGTGCCAGCAGCCAACTAGCGGGAACCTACAATGAGCAGTTCTTC CASSQLAGTYNEQFF
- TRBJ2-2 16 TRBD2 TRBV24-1 TGTGCCACCAGTGATTTCCGAGCGGGGAACACCGGGAAGCTGTTTTTT CATSDFRAGNTGKLFF
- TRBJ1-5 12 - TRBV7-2 TGTGCCAGCAGGGCGGGAGGACAGCCCCAGCATTTT CASRAGGQPQHF
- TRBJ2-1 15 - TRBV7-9 TGTGCCAGCAGCCGTGGGAGCGACACCTACAATGAGCAGTTCTTC CASSRGSDTYNEQFF
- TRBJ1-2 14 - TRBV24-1 TGTGCCACCAGTGATAACCGGGACCGAGGGGGCTACACCTTC CATSDNRDRGGYTF
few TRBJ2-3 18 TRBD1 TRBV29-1 TGCAGCGCGGCCGGGACAGATAACCCGAGACCTAGCACAGATACGCAGTATTTT CSAAGTDNPRPSTDTQYF
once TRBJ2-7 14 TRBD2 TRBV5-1 TGCGCCAGCAGCTACTCCGGACTAGAAGACGAGCAGTACTTC CASSYSGLEDEQYF
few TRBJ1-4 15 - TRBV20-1 TGCAGTGCTAGAGGCTGGGCAGGGAGAGGGGAAAAACTGTTTTTT CSARGWAGRGEKLFF
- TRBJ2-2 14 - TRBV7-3 TGTGCCAGCAGCTCTGACGGGACCACCGGGGAGCTGTTTTTT CASSSDGTTGELFF
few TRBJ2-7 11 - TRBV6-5 TGTGCCAGCAGACTCGCCTACGAGCAGTACTTC CASRLAYEQYF
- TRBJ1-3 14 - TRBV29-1 TGCAGCGTTTCATTCCTGGGGGCTGGAAACACCATATATTTT CSVSFLGAGNTIYF
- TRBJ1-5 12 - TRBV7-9 TGTGCCAGCGGGGGGGGTAATCAGCCCCAGCATTTT CASGGGNQPQHF
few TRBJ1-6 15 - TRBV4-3 TGCGCCAGCAGCCAAGATAGCGGAGGGGATTCACCCCTCCACTTT CASSQDSGGDSPLHF
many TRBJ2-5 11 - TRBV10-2 TGCGCCAGCAGTGGAGGAGAGACCCAGTACTTC CASSGGETQYF
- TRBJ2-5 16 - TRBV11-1 TGTGCCAGCAGCTTAATTACGGCAGGGATGAGAGAGACCCAGTACTTC CASSLITAGMRETQYF
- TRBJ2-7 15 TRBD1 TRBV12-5 TGTGCTAGTGGTTTGGGGGACAGGGAGGCCTACGAGCAGTACTTC CASGLGDREAYEQYF
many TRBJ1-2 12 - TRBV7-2 TGTGCCAGCAGCTTATGGGGGGATGGCTACACCTTC CASSLWGDGYTF
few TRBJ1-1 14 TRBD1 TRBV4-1 TGCGCCAGCAGCCAGTATCAGGGGGCCCCTGAAGCTTTCTTT CASSQYQGAPEAFF
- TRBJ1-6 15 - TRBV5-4 TGTGCCAGCAGCCCTAGGGACACCGATAATTCACCCCTCCACTTT CASSPRDTDNSPLHF
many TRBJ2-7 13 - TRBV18 TGCGCCAGCAGCCCGGGACTTTCCTACGAGCAGTACTTC CASSPGLSYEQYF
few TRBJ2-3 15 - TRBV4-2 TGTGCCAGCAGCCAAGACTACCCCATCACAGATACGCAGTATTTT CASSQDYPITDTQYF
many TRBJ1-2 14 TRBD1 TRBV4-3 TGCGCCAGCAGCCACCGGGACAGGAGCTATGGCTACACCTTC CASSHRDRSYGYTF
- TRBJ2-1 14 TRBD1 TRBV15 TGTGCCACCAGCAGATCCCGGGACAGGGATGAGCAGTTCTTC CATSRSRDRDEQFF
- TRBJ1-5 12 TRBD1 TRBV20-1 TGCAGTGGCCGACAGGGAGATCAGCCCCAGCATTTT CSGRQGDQPQHF
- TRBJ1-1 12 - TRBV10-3 TGTGCCGCCCGAGAGGAGGGCACTGAAGCTTTCTTT CAAREEGTEAFF
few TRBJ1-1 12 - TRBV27 TGTGCCAGCAGTTTCGCCGGCAAGGCGGCTTTCTTT CASSFAGKAAFF
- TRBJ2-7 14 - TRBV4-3 TGCGCCAGCAGCCAAGAGCGACACCTCTACGAGCAGTACTTC CASSQERHLYEQYF
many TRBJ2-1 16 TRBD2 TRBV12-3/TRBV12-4 TGTGCCAGCAGGAAGACTAGCGGGGGGGCATTCGATGAGCAGTTCTTC CASRKTSGGAFDEQFF
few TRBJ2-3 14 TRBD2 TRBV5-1 TGCGCCAGCGGGACTAGCTCAAGCACAGATACGCAGTATTTT CASGTSSSTDTQYF
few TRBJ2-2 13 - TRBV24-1 TGTGCCACCAGTTATAAGGTCACCGGGGAGCTGTTTTTT CATSYKVTGELFF
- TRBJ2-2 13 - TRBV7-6 TGTGCCAGCAGCTTGATTTCCACCGGGGAGCTGTTTTTT CASSLISTGELFF
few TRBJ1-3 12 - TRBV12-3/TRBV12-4 TGTGCCAGCAGTTTAACCGTAAACACCATATATTTT CASSLTVNTIYF
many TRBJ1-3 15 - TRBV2 TGTGCCAGCAGAAACAGGGATCACTCTGGAAACACCATATATTTT CASRNRDHSGNTIYF
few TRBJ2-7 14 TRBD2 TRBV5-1 TGCGCCAGCAGCTCGACTAGCGAGTCCTACGAGCAGTACTTC CASSSTSESYEQYF
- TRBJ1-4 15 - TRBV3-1 TGTGCCAGCAGCCAAGTCAGGGGCGAGTATGAAAAACTGTTTTTT CASSQVRGEYEKLFF
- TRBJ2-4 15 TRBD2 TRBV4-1 TGCGCCAGCAGTTTTTCTGGGGGGGGATGGGACATTCAGTACTTC CASSFSGGGWDIQYF
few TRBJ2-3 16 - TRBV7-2 TGTGCCAGCAGCTTAGATGGGAGAGGGAGCACAGATACGCAGTATTTT CASSLDGRGSTDTQYF
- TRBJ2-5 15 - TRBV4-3 TGCGCCAGCAGCCAACGTTCTAGTGGAGGGGAGACCCAGTACTTC CASSQRSSGGETQYF